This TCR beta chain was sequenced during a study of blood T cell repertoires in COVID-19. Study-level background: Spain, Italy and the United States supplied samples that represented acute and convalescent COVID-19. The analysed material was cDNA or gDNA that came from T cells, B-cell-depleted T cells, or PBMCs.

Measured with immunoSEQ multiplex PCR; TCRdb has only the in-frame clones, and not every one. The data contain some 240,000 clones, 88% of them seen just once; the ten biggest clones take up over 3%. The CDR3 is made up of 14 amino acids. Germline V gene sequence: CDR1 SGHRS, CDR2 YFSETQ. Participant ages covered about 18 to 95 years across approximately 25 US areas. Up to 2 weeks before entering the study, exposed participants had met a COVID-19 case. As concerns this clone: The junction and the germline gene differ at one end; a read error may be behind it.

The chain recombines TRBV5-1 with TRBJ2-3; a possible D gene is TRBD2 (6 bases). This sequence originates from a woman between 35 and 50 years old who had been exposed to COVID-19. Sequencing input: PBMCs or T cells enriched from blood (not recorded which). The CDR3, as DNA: TGTGCCAGCAGCAACTACGCGCGGGAAGATACGCAGTATTTT. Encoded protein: CASSNYAREDTQYF.